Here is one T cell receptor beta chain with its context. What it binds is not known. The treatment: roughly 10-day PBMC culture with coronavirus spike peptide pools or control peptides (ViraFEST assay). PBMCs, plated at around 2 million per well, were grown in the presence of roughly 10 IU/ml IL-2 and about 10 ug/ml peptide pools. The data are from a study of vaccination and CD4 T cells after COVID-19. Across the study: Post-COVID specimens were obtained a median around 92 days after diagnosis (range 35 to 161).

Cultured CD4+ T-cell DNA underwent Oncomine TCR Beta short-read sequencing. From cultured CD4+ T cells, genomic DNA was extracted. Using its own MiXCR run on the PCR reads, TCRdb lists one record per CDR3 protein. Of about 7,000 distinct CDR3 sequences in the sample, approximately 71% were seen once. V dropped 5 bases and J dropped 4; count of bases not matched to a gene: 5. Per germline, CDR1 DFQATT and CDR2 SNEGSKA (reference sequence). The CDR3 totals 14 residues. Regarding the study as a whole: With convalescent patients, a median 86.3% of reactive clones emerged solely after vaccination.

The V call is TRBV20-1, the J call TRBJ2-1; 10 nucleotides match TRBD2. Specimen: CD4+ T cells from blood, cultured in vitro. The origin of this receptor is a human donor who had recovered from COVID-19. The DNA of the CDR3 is TGCAGTGCTGGACTAGCGGAACGATACAATGAGCAGTTCTTC. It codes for CSAGLAERYNEQFF.